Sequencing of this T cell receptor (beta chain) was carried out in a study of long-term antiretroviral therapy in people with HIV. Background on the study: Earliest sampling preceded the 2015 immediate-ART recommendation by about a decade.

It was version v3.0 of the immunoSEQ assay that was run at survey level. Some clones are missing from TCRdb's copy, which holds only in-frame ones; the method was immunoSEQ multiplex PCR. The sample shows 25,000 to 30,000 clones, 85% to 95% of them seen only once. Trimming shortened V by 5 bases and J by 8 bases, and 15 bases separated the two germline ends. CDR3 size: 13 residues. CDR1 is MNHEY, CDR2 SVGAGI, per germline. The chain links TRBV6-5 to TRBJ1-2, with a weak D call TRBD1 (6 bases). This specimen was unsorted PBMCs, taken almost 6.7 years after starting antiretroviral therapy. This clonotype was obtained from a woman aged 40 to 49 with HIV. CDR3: CASSKQGLGGYTF. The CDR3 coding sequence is TGTGCCAGCAGTAAACAGGGCCTGGGGGGCTACACCTTC.